This T cell receptor (beta chain) was identified during a study of cytomegalovirus exposure and HLA in healthy donors. Study-wide background: Earlier, 100 million to 130 million unique TCR beta sequences were recovered from approximately 180 million T cells by an analysis. Study results and limitations: Reports credit the classifier with highly specific, highly sensitive diagnosis of cytomegalovirus status. In a later analysis, TCR beta V- and J-gene trimming was associated with a missense DCLRE1C variant.

With respect to this clone: Its antigen is undetermined.

13 Jbeta primers and 60 Vbeta primers were used for the PCR. Assay: immunoSEQ multiplex PCR; the TCRdb copy retains only in-frame clones and omits some. The table records approximately 73,000 clones, over 70% of them present only once. Germline V lookup: CDR1 LNHDA, CDR2 SQIVND (reference sequence). The CDR3 sequence is 16 residues long. Losses at the gene ends were 1 base for V and 4 bases for J; bases not matched to a gene: 6. The sample was PBMCs. The chain uses TRBV19 and TRBJ2-5; 10 nucleotides agree with TRBD1. This receptor was obtained from a man aged 65 to 79 in good health and CMV-seronegative. The CDR3 nucleotides read TGTGCCAGTAGTATAGGCGGGACAGGGGATGGAGAGACCCAGTACTTC. This translates into CASSIGGTGDGETQYF.